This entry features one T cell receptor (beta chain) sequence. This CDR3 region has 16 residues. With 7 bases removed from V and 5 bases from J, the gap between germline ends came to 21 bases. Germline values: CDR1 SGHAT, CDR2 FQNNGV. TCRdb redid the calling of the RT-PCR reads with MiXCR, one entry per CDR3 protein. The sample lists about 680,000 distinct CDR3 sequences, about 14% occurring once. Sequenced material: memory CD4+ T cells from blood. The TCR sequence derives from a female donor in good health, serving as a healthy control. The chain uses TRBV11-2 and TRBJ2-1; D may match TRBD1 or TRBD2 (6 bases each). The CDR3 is CASTLVAGQIHNEQFF. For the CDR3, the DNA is TGTGCCAGCACCTTGGTGGCGGGACAAATCCACAATGAGCAGTTCTTC. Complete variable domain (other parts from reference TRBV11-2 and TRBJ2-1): EAGVAQSPRYKIIEKRQSVAFWCNPISGHATLYWYQQILGQGPKLLIQFQNNGVVDDSQLPKDRFSAERLKGVDSTLKIQPAKLEDSAVYLCASTLVAGQIHNEQFFGPGTRLTVL.